This T cell receptor (beta chain) was sequenced for a study of technical replicates of blood from several donors. V lost 10 bases, J lost 0 bases, and 19 bases lay in between. The length of the CDR3 is 15 residues. Per germline, CDR1 MDHEN and CDR2 SYDVKM. Repertoires were generated with immunoSEQ multiplex PCR, while TCRdb's copy carries only in-frame clones and drops some. The sample lists roughly 67,000 clones, roughly 98% occurring once. The rearrangement uses TRBV28 and TRBJ2-7; possibly TRBD1 for D (6 bases). Sequencing input: T cells isolated from PBMCs. The sequence came from a human donor in good health. The DNA for the CDR3 is TGTGCCACTAGCTCGTCTCAGGACAGCTCCTACGAGCAGTACTTC. It translates to CATSSSQDSSYEQYF.